This entry describes one T cell receptor (beta chain). As yet, its antigen is unknown. Germline CDR1 LNHDA, CDR2 SQIVND (reference sequence). The CDR3 extends over 12 amino acids. Germline trimming cut 7 bases from V and 11 bases from J; bases unmatched to any gene: 10. TCR cDNA libraries were made from RNA using a previously described, modified protocol. Each CDR3 protein is one row after TCRdb ran MiXCR on the 5' RACE reads. Of about 370,000 distinct CDR3 sequences detected, roughly 28% appear once; the ten largest clones hold about 6%. The data were taken from a study of identical twins' blood T cells. The three twin pairs were reared together, likely meeting the same infections. Regarding the study as a whole: Twins reportedly had markedly more similar V usage than unrelated donors, even among out-of-frame TCRbeta clonotypes.

The sequenced sample consisted of PBMCs. The source is a woman aged 18 to 55 in good health. The chain is built from TRBV19 and TRBJ1-1, with 7 bases lining up with TRBD1. The chain's CDR3 is CASTAQGFGAFF. As DNA, the CDR3 is TGTGCCAGTACGGCACAGGGGTTTGGGGCTTTCTTT.